One sample yielded the 19 T cell receptor beta chains listed below, sequenced in a study of T cells in Graves' hyperthyroidism and ophthalmopathy. What was amplified from RNA transcripts were TCR beta CDR3 regions. When the TCR CDR3 underwent first-round RT-PCR, the HTBI primer set was used. A single record per CDR3 protein comes from TCRdb applying MiXCR to the multiplex PCR reads. This table holds more than 500,000 distinct CDR3 sequences, just over 45% found once. Sequencing was carried out using peripheral blood or thyroid tissue (not recorded which). The receptor source for this set is an adult woman with Graves' disease, either hyperthyroidism or ophthalmopathy (not recorded which).

This clonotype was found a few times. The rearrangement joins TRBV10-3 to TRBJ2-3; maybe TRBD2 (5 bases). The CDR3 runs 14 residues. Trimming pared 11 bases from V and 2 bases from J, leaving 17 bases between. CDR1 is ENHRY and CDR2 is SYGVKD in the germline V gene. CDR3 DNA sequence: TGTGCCTCCCTCGACCGGGGATACACAGATACGCAGTATTTT. Amino acids: CASLDRGYTDTQYF.

With respect to this clonotype: This sequence may be a read error, since a much larger clone differs from it by one base. The genes are TRBV10-3 and TRBJ2-5, with a weak D call TRBD2 (6 bases). CDR1 and CDR2 from the germline V gene are ENHRY and SYGVKD. There are 15 residues in the CDR3. Trimming took 0 bases from V and 5 from J, leaving 13 bases between them. CDR3 region: CAISESRGIMETQYF. CDR3 in DNA: TGTGCCATCAGTGAGTCCCGGGGGATTATGGAGACCCAGTACTTC.

The rearrangement links TRBV11-2 to TRBJ1-1; no definite D call. Germline-derived CDR1 and CDR2 are SGHAT and FQNNGV. The length of the CDR3 is 20 residues. The V end lost 1 base, the J end lost 3 bases, and 27 bases lay between the germline ends. Here the CDR3 reads CASSLVLPGPTNTGDTEAFF. The CDR3 region has the DNA TGTGCCAGCAGCTTAGTACTTCCGGGTCCCACGAACACCGGGGACACTGAAGCTTTCTTT.

This clonotype was counted a single time. The CDR3 spells CSYQARGTQYF. The CDR3 nucleotides read TGCAGTTATCAAGCGAGGGGGACCCAGTACTTC. The chain carries TRBV20-1 and TRBJ2-5, with D possibly being TRBD1 or TRBD2 (5 bases each). This CDR3 region has 11 residues. CDR1 and CDR2 from the germline V gene are DFQATT and SNEGSKA (reference sequence). V gave up 8 bases and J gave up 7 bases, with 14 bases separating them.

The chain employs TRBV5-1 and TRBJ1-1; tentative D call: TRBD1 (6 bases). Trimming took 0 bases from V and 8 from J, leaving 11 bases between them. The CDR3 is 13 amino acids. Germline CDR1 SGHRS, CDR2 YFSETQ. This CDR3 reads CASSLEDRSEAFF. CDR3 coding DNA: TGCGCCAGCAGCTTGGAGGACAGATCCGAAGCTTTCTTT.

This clonotype was seen repeatedly, ten times or more. The V call is TRBV12-5, the J call TRBJ1-5; 7 bases map to TRBD1. Germline V gene lookup returns CDR1 LGHNT and CDR2 FRNRAP. V was pared by 8 bases and J by 0 bases, with 10 bases of the junction left unmatched. There are 16 residues in the CDR3. This CDR3 is CASQWSTGSSNQPQHF. CDR3 coding DNA: TGTGCTAGTCAGTGGTCGACAGGGTCTAGCAATCAGCCCCAGCATTTT.

Ten or more counts support this clonotype. The DNA of the CDR3 is TGTGCCAGCAGCCCCGGACGAGCCCTTATGAACACTGAAGCTTTCTTT. Translated: CASSPGRALMNTEAFF. The J gene is TRBJ1-1, the V gene TRBV25-1; D not certain. V was cut by 6 bases and J by 0 bases, with 17 bases left in between. Germline CDR1 MGHDK, CDR2 SYGVNS. CDR3 size: 16 residues.

This clonotype was observed a handful of times. The J gene is TRBJ2-2, the V gene TRBV28; D is ambiguous. The germline V and J ends were trimmed by 6 bases and 5 bases, with 13 bases remaining between them. The CDR3 spans 14 residues. Germline CDR1 reads MDHEN; CDR2 reads SYDVKM. This CDR3 is CASSAVGATGELFF. CDR3 DNA: TGTGCCAGCAGCGCCGTCGGAGCAACCGGGGAGCTGTTTTTT.

This clonotype was seen at least ten times. This chain uses TRBV6-6 with TRBJ1-1; D is ambiguous. Per the germline V gene, CDR1 is MNHNY and CDR2 is SVGAGI (reference sequence). The V end was cut by 7 bases, the J end by 4 bases, with 10 bases between. This CDR3 has 12 residues. The CDR3 loop reads CASNPGSTEAFF. Here the CDR3 DNA reads TGTGCCAGCAATCCGGGGAGCACTGAAGCTTTCTTT.

This clonotype was observed at least ten times. This chain connects TRBV5-1 to TRBJ2-7; 7 bases fit TRBD2. Trimming cost V 0 bases and J 0 bases; bases outside gene matches: 6. The CDR3 runs 16 residues. Per the germline V gene, CDR1 is SGHRS and CDR2 is YFSETQ. DNA of the CDR3: TGCGCCAGCAGCTTGGAAGGCGGGAGTTTCTCCTACGAGCAGTACTTC. Its translation is CASSLEGGSFSYEQYF.

Many counts were recorded for this clonotype. The CDR3 sequence is CASSLGSHYEQYF. The CDR3 nucleotides read TGTGCCAGTAGTCTCGGATCCCACTACGAGCAGTACTTC. J is TRBJ2-7 and V is TRBV19; D uncertain. Germline values: CDR1 LNHDA, CDR2 SQIVND (reference sequence). Trimming left V 5 bases short and J 3 bases short, with 11 bases between. CDR3 length equals 13 residues.

The sample holds many counts of this clonotype. The V call is TRBV7-9, the J call TRBJ1-2; perhaps TRBD1 as D (5 bases). CDR1 and CDR2 (germline): SEHNR, FQNEAQ (reference sequence). The CDR3 has 13 amino acids. V gave up 6 bases and J gave up 8 bases, with 16 bases separating them. CDR3 bases: TGTGCCAGCAGGGGTTCCGGGACTCAGGGCTACACCTTC. As protein: CASRGSGTQGYTF.

The V call is TRBV5-1, the J call TRBJ1-5; TRBD1 might be the D (5 bases). The germline gives CDR1 SGHRS, CDR2 YFSETQ. The CDR3 is 14 residues long. The ends were cut back, 3 bases at V and 12 bases at J, with 19 bases in the middle. The CDR3 coding sequence is TGCGCCAGCAGCTATGCGGGGACGGCCGGTTTCCAGCATTTT. It translates to CASSYAGTAGFQHF.

This clonotype was observed at least ten times. The V call is TRBV14, the J call TRBJ2-7; possibly TRBD1 or TRBD2 for D (5 bases each). Per germline, CDR1 SGHDN and CDR2 FVKESK. The V and J ends lost 1 base and 4 bases respectively, with 11 bases between them. This CDR3 has 14 amino acids. The chain's CDR3 is CASSQVKGPYEQYF. The CDR3 coding sequence is TGTGCCAGCAGCCAAGTAAAGGGACCGTACGAGCAGTACTTC. Combining the CDR3 with reference TRBV14 and TRBJ2-7 gives the whole variable domain EAGVTQFPSHSVIEKGQTVTLRCDPISGHDNLYWYRRVMGKEIKFLLHFVKESKQDESGMPNNRFLAERTGGTYSTLKVQPAELEDSGVYFCASSQVKGPYEQYFGPGTRLTVT.

This clonotype has a count of ten or more. The rearrangement joins TRBV25-1 to TRBJ2-7; D possibly corresponds to TRBD2 (5 bases). Germline values: CDR1 MGHDK, CDR2 SYGVNS. The CDR3 is 13 residues long. Trimming pared 4 bases from V and 6 bases from J, leaving 13 bases between. This CDR3 is CASSGGGLSEQYF. CDR3 sequence (DNA): TGTGCCAGCAGTGGTGGAGGCCTCTCCGAGCAGTACTTC.

The chain couples TRBV19 to TRBJ2-7; D tentatively reads TRBD1 or TRBD2 (5 bases each). V lost 6 bases and J lost 2, with 14 bases in between. The CDR3 runs to 14 residues. Germline V lookup: CDR1 LNHDA, CDR2 SQIVND (reference sequence). This chain's CDR3 is CASRDRDGTYEQYF. CDR3 coding DNA: TGTGCCAGTAGAGACCGGGACGGCACCTACGAGCAGTACTTC.

Many counts were recorded for this clonotype. The chain is built from TRBV2 and TRBJ2-5; no clear D gene. The CDR3 covers 12 residues. From germline, CDR1 is SNHLY and CDR2 FYNNEI. V lost 4 bases, J lost 3 bases, and 6 bases lay in between. The CDR3 DNA is TGTGCCAGCAGTGTAGAGGAAGAGACCCAGTACTTC. This encodes CASSVEEETQYF.

This clonotype was seen more than once but under ten times. The gene calls are TRBV9 and TRBJ2-7, with 7 bases matching TRBD1. The CDR3 runs to 13 residues. V lost 3 bases to trimming and J lost 7 bases; unmatched junction nucleotides: 7. Per the germline V gene, CDR1 is SGDLS and CDR2 is YYNGEE. The CDR3 is CASSGGTAKEQYF. CDR3 bases: TGTGCCAGCAGCGGAGGGACAGCCAAAGAGCAGTACTTC.

This clonotype was counted ten times or more. The rearrangement uses TRBV5-1 and TRBJ1-1, with 10 bases lining up with TRBD1. V gave up 5 bases and J gave up 1 base; unmatched junction bases: 5. CDR1 and CDR2 (germline): SGHRS, YFSETQ. The CDR3 length is 15 residues. CDR3 nucleotides: TGCGCCAGCAGATCTGGGACAGGGGCGAACACTGAAGCTTTCTTT. It encodes CASRSGTGANTEAFF.